The clone carrying this T cell receptor beta chain was found many times. Its antigen is undetermined. The data were obtained in a study of T cells in Graves' hyperthyroidism and ophthalmopathy. There were TCR beta CDR3 regions amplified from RNA transcripts. The HTBI primer set was used in a first-round RT-PCR of the TCR CDR3. TCRdb independently ran MiXCR on the multiplex PCR reads; one entry per CDR3 protein. The top ten clones hold roughly 25% of a sample with roughly 400,000 distinct CDR3 sequences, approximately 14% of them seen once. With V trimmed by 4 bases and J by 0 bases, 6 bases remained unmatched. Per germline, CDR1 SGHVS and CDR2 FQNEAQ. CDR3 length equals 16 residues. Points from the study as a whole: Model-based prediction identified ophthalmopathy a median 6.5 months prior to its onset.

The rearrangement joins TRBV7-8 to TRBJ2-7; TRBD2 matches at 10 bases. This clonotype was obtained from a young woman with Graves' hyperthyroidism that later progressed to Graves' ophthalmopathy. The sample was blood. The CDR3 bases are TGTGCCAGCAGCTCCAAACGACTAGCGGGCTCCTACGAGCAGTACTTC. Its protein product is CASSSKRLAGSYEQYF. The whole variable domain, remainder taken from reference TRBV7-8 and TRBJ2-7, is GAGVSQSPRYKVAKRGQDVALRCDPISGHVSLFWYQQALGQGPEFLTYFQNEAQLDKSGLPSDRFFAERPEGSVSTLKIQRTQQEDSAVYLCASSSKRLAGSYEQYFGPGTRLTVT.